One and the same sample provided the 2 T cell receptor beta chains below, sequenced in a study of blood T cell repertoires in COVID-19. Repertoires were generated with immunoSEQ multiplex PCR, while TCRdb's copy carries only in-frame clones and drops some. The repertoire holds 95,000 to 100,000 clones, roughly 78% seen once, with 15% to 20% in the top ten. The sequencing sample was made of peripheral blood. These receptors were taken from an elderly woman with active or convalescent COVID-19.

The V call is TRBV6-2 or TRBV6-3, the J call TRBJ1-5, with TRBD1 as a possible D gene (5 bases). With 7 bases removed from V and 7 bases from J, the gap between germline ends came to 17 bases. The CDR3 loop spans 14 amino acids. Germline V gene lookup returns CDR1 MNHEY and CDR2 SVGEGT. CDR3 DNA: TGTGCCAGCAACCCGGGGGGTTCCGGCCAGCCCCAGCATTTT. The encoded protein is CASNPGGSGQPQHF.

The rearrangement links TRBV27 to TRBJ2-1, with 7 bases matching TRBD2. Germline assignment: CDR1 MNHEY and CDR2 SMNVEV (reference sequence). This CDR3 is built from 15 residues. Trimming cost V 0 bases and J 7 bases; bases outside gene matches: 6. In DNA, the CDR3 is TGTGCCAGCAGTTTATCTGCGGGAGCAGGGAATGAGCAGTTCTTC. Its protein product is CASSLSAGAGNEQFF.